The present T cell receptor (beta chain) was sequenced within a study of CD8 T cells in Susac syndrome. Random hexamers were used to reverse transcribe an amount of about 0.5 to 1 ug RNA. Across 54 Vbeta and 13 Jbeta, immunoSEQ multiplex PCR amplified TCR beta CDR3. TCRdb processed the immunoSEQ multiplex PCR reads anew with MiXCR; each CDR3 protein has one entry. This sample has 200,000 or so distinct CDR3 sequences, with 90% to 95% found just once. V was pared by 6 bases and J by 1 base, with 10 bases between. The CDR3 covers 15 residues. The multiple sclerosis control group consisted of treatment-naive patients whose relapsing-remitting disease, which was either stable or active, fulfilled revised McDonald criteria. Both CD4+ and CD8+ T cells were negatively isolated, and TEMRA cells underwent FACS enrichment.

The genes are TRBV12-3 or TRBV12-4 and TRBJ2-6, with D perhaps TRBD1 (6 bases). This sequence was found in a human donor with multiple sclerosis. The sequencing sample was made of CD4+ T cells from PBMCs. CDR3 sequence: CASSRTESGANVLTF. The CDR3 DNA reads as TGTGCCAGCAGCCGGACAGAGTCTGGGGCCAACGTCCTGACTTTC.